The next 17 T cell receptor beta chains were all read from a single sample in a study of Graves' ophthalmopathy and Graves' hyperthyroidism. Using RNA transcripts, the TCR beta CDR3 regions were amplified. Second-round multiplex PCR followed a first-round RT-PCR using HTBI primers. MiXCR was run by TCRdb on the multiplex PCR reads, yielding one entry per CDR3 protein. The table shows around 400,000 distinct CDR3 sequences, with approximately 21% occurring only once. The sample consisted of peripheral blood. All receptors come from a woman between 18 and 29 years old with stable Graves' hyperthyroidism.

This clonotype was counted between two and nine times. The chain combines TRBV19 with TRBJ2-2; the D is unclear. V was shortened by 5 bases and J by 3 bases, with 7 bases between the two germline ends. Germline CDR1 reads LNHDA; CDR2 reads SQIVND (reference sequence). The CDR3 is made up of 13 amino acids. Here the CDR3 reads CASSGKYTGELFF. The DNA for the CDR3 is TGTGCCAGTAGTGGGAAATACACCGGGGAGCTGTTTTTT.

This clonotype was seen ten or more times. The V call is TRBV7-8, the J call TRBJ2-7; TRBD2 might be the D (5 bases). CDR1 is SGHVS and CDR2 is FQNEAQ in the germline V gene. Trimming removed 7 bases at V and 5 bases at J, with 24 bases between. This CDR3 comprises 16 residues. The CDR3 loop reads CASTDRMGWTYHEQYF. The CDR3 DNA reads TGTGCCAGCACCGATCGCATGGGATGGACTTACCACGAGCAGTACTTC.

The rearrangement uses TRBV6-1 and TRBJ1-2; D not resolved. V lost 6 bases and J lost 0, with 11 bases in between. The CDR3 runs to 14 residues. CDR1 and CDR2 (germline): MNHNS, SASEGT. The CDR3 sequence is CASREDPANYGYTF. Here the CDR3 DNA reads TGTGCCAGCAGGGAGGACCCGGCTAACTATGGCTACACCTTC.

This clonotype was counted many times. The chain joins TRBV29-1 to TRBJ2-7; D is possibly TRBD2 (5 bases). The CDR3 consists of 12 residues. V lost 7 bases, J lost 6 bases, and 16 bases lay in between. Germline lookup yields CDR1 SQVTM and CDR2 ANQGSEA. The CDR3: CSAGNVASEQYF. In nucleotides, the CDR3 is TGCAGCGCTGGGAATGTAGCGTCCGAGCAGTACTTC.

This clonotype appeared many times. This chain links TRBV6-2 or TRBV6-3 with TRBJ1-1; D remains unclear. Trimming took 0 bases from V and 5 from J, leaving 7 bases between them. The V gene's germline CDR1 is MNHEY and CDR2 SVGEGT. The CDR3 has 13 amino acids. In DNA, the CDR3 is TGTGCCAGCAGTTACTCGACGGGAACTGAAGCTTTCTTT. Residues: CASSYSTGTEAFF.

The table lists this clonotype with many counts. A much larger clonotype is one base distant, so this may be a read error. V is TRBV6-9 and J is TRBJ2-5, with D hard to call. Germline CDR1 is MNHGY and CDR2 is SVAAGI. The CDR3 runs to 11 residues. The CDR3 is CASSSLETQCF. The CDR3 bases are TGTGCCAGCAGCTCCCTGGAGACCCAGTGCTTC.

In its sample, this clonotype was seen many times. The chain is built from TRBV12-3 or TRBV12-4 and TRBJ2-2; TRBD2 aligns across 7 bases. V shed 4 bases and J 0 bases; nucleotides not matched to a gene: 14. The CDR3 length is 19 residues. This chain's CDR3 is CASSSRVRSGIANTGELFF. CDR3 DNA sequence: TGTGCCAGCAGTTCGCGCGTCCGGAGCGGGATCGCGAACACCGGGGAGCTGTTTTTT.

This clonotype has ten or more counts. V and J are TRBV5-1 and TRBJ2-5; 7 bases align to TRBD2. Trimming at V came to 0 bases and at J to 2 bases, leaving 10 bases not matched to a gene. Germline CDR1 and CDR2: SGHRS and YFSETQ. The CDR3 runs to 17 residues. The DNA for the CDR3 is TGCGCCAGCAGCTTGGGTACAGCGGGGATCCCGCAAGAGACCCAGTACTTC. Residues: CASSLGTAGIPQETQYF.

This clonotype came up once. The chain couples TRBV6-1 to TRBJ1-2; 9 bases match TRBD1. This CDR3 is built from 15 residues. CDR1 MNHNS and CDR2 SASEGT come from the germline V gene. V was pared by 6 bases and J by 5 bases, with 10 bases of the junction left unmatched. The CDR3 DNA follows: TGTGCCAGCAGCTCTATCACCGGGACAGGGTATGGCTACACCTTC. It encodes CASSSITGTGYGYTF.

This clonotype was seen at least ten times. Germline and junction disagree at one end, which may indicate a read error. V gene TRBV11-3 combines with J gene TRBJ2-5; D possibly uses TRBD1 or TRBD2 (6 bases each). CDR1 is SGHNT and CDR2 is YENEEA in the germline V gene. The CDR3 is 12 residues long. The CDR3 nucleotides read TGTGCCAGCAGCTCGGGGGCAGAGACCAAGTACTTC. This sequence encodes CASSSGAETKYF.

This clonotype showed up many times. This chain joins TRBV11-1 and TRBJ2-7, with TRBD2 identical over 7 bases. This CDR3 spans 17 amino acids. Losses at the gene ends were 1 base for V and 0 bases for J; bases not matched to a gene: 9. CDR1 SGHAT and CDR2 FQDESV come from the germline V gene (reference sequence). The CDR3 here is CASSLVTSGANSYEQYF. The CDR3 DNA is TGTGCCAGCAGCTTAGTGACGAGCGGGGCCAACTCCTACGAGCAGTACTTC.

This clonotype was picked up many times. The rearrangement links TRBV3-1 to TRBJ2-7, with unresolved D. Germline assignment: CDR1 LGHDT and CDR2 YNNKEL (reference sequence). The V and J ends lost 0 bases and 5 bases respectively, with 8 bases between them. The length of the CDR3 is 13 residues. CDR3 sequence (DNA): TGTGCCAGCAGCCAAGACCGCAAGGACGAGCAGTACTTC. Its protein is CASSQDRKDEQYF.

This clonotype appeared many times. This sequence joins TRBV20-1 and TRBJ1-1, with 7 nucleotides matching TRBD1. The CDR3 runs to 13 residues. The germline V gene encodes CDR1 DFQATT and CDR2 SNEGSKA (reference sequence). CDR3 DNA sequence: TGCAGAGCCGAGGGGACAGCGAACACTGAAGCTTTCTTT. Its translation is CRAEGTANTEAFF.

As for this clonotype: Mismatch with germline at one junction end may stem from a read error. In DNA form, the CDR3 reads TGTGCCAGCATCTTACAGGTTGATCAGTACTTC. This encodes CASILQVDQYF. This chain connects TRBV7-9 to TRBJ2-7, with D possibly being TRBD1 (5 bases). The germline gives CDR1 SEHNR, CDR2 FQNEAQ (reference sequence). The CDR3 is made up of 11 amino acids.

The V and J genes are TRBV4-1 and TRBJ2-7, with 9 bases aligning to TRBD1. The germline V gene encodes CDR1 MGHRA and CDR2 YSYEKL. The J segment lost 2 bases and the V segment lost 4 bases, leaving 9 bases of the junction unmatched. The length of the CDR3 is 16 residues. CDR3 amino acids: CASSRAGTGPTYEQYF. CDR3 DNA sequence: TGCGCCAGCAGCCGAGCAGGGACAGGGCCCACCTACGAGCAGTACTTC.

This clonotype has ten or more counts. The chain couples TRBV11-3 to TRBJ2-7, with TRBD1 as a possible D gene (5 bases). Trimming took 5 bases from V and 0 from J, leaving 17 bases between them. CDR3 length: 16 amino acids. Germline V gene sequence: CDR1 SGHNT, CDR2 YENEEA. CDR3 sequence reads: CASSSQDILRSYEQYF. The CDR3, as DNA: TGTGCCAGCAGCAGCCAGGACATCCTACGCTCCTACGAGCAGTACTTC. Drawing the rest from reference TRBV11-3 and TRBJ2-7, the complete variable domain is EAGVVQSPRYKIIEKKQPVAFWCNPISGHNTLYWYLQNLGQGPELLIRYENEEAVDDSQLPKDRFSAERLKGVDSTLKIQPAELGDSAVYLCASSSQDILRSYEQYFGPGTRLTVT.

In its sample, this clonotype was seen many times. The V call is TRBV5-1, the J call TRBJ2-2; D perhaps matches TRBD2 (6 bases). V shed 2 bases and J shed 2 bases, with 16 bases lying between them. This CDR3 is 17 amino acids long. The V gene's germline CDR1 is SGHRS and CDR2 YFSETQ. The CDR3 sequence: CASSFQTGTLNTGELFF. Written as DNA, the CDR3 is TGCGCCAGCAGCTTTCAGACCGGGACTCTTAACACCGGGGAGCTGTTTTTT.